This entry lists 4 T cell receptor beta chains sequenced from one sample in a study of cytomegalovirus exposure and HLA in healthy donors. TCRdb's copy holds only in-frame clones and misses some; the assay was immunoSEQ multiplex PCR. The sample shows more than 250,000 clones, roughly 90% of them seen only once. Sample: PBMCs. The receptors originated from a woman aged 18-29 years in good health and CMV-seronegative.

This clone was counted a single time. V gene TRBV2 combines with J gene TRBJ1-1, with a weak D call TRBD1 (6 bases). The germline V gene encodes CDR1 SNHLY and CDR2 FYNNEI. This CDR3 spans 12 amino acids. Trimming took off 2 bases at V and 11 bases at J, with 12 bases between the two ends. CDR3 residues: CASSERRGNAFF. The CDR3 DNA is TGTGCCAGCAGTGAACGCAGGGGAAATGCTTTCTTT.

This rearrangement joins TRBV6-5 to TRBJ1-2; no clear D gene. CDR1 is MNHEY and CDR2 is SVGAGI in the germline V gene. Trimming stripped 7 bases from V and 6 bases from J, with 15 bases between. The CDR3 is 13 residues long. CDR3 nucleotides: TGTGCCAGCAATACAAATCCGGGGAATGGCTACACCTTC. Protein sequence: CASNTNPGNGYTF.

This chain joins TRBV5-6 and TRBJ1-5, with 9 bases aligning to TRBD1. CDR3 length equals 17 residues. Per germline, CDR1 SGHDT and CDR2 YYEEEE. V lost 2 bases to trimming and J lost 3 bases; unmatched junction nucleotides: 9. CDR3 in amino acids: CASSFGRGQGDNQPQHF. The CDR3 DNA reads as TGTGCCAGCAGCTTTGGTCGGGGACAGGGCGACAATCAGCCCCAGCATTTT. The variable domain in full, completed from reference TRBV5-6 and TRBJ1-5, reads DAGVTQSPTHLIKTRGQQVTLRCSPKSGHDTVSWYQQALGQGPQFIFQYYEEEERQRGNFPDRFSGHQFPNYSSELNVNALLLGDSALYLCASSFGRGQGDNQPQHFGDGTRLSIL.

V is TRBV5-8 and J is TRBJ1-4; no reliable D call. This CDR3 region has 13 residues. V lost 6 bases and J lost 0, with 6 bases in between. Germline CDR1 is SGHTS and CDR2 is YDEGEE. The DNA of the CDR3 is TGTGCCAGCACGGGGACAACTAATGAAAAACTGTTTTTT. This translates into CASTGTTNEKLFF.